The rows below give T cell receptor beta chains drawn from one sample of a study of blood T cell repertoires in COVID-19. Profiling relied on immunoSEQ multiplex PCR, and the TCRdb table lists in-frame clones only, not all of them. The sample contains around 270,000 clones, about 87% of which appear only once. Input material: peripheral blood. Receptors originate from a man in his 60s who had recovered from COVID-19. Each CDR3 is given with its conserved first and last residue. A D gene is named only where the DNA matches it firmly. Clone size, where shown, is once, few, many, or a class for clones that have expanded.

d_call	v_call	j_call	clone_size	cdr3_aa	cdr3_nt
TRBD1	TRBV3-1/TRBV3-2	TRBJ1-1	once	CASSRQRGRDLEDTEAFF	TGTGCCAGCAGCCGCCAAAGGGGGCGCGATCTGGAGGACACTGAAGCTTTCTTT
NA	TRBV6-5	TRBJ1-1	NA	CASRVGGRHEAFF	TGTGCCAGCAGGGTGGGGGGGCGACATGAAGCTTTCTTT
TRBD1	TRBV4-1	TRBJ1-2	NA	CASSQPAQGAYYGYTF	TGCGCCAGCAGCCAACCTGCGCAGGGGGCTTACTATGGCTACACCTTC
NA	TRBV19	TRBJ2-7	NA	CASRQRQGSSYEQYF	TGTGCCAGCAGGCAAAGGCAGGGGAGCTCCTACGAGCAGTACTTC
TRBD1	TRBV3-1/TRBV3-2	TRBJ1-2	NA	CASSQDRNYGYTF	TGTGCCAGCAGCCAGGACAGGAACTATGGCTACACCTTC
NA	TRBV9	TRBJ1-5	NA	CASSVDGALGRPQHF	TGTGCCAGCAGCGTAGATGGGGCCCTGGGCAGGCCCCAGCATTTT
TRBD1	TRBV12-3/TRBV12-4	TRBJ2-3	NA	CASSFERPGGQYF	TGTGCCAGCAGTTTCGAGAGGCCAGGGGGACAGTATTTT
TRBD1	TRBV2	TRBJ2-7	once	CASRVLRDRVYEQYF	TGTGCCAGCAGAGTCCTCCGGGACAGGGTATACGAGCAGTACTTC
NA	TRBV6-2/TRBV6-3	TRBJ1-5	NA	CASSQGGNQPQHF	TGTGCCAGCAGTCAAGGAGGCAATCAGCCCCAGCATTTT
TRBD2	TRBV5-1	TRBJ2-3	NA	CASSLFQRGGTDTQYF	TGCGCCAGCAGTCTATTCCAGCGGGGGGGCACAGATACGCAGTATTTT
NA	TRBV7-2	TRBJ2-7	NA	CASSYAREQYF	TGTGCCAGCAGCTATGCGCGGGAGCAGTACTTC
NA	TRBV29-1	TRBJ1-2	once	CSVVTGNFGTF	TGCAGCGTTGTGACAGGCAACTTTGGGACCTTC
NA	TRBV10-3	TRBJ1-3	NA	CAISEGGAGNTIYF	TGTGCCATCAGTGAAGGGGGTGCTGGAAACACCATATATTTT
NA	TRBV29-1	TRBJ1-2	NA	CSGQITGSGYTF	TGCAGCGGCCAAATAACAGGGTCTGGCTACACCTTC
TRBD2	TRBV5-4	TRBJ2-1	NA	CASSWDLGLTYSYNEQFF	TGTGCCAGCAGCTGGGACTTGGGACTAACCTATTCCTACAATGAGCAGTTCTTC
TRBD2	TRBV5-1	TRBJ2-2	NA	CASSFGGAGELFF	TGCGCCAGCAGCTTCGGGGGGGCCGGGGAGCTGTTTTTT
NA	TRBV3-1/TRBV3-2	TRBJ2-5	NA	CASSQTDWETQYF	TGTGCCAGCAGCCAGACCGACTGGGAGACCCAGTACTTC
NA	TRBV5-5	TRBJ2-1	NA	CASGDMGGNEQFF	TGTGCCAGCGGCGACATGGGGGGCAATGAGCAGTTCTTC
TRBD1	TRBV2	TRBJ2-2	NA	CASREGQGFAGELFF	TGTGCCAGCAGAGAAGGACAGGGGTTTGCCGGGGAGCTGTTTTTT
NA	TRBV4-1	TRBJ2-1	NA	CASSQELGLYNEQFF	TGCGCCAGCAGCCAAGAGCTCGGACTCTACAATGAGCAGTTCTTC
NA	TRBV4-1	TRBJ1-2	few	CASSQYQGAYGYTF	TGCGCCAGCAGCCAGTACCAGGGCGCCTATGGCTACACCTTC
NA	TRBV3-1/TRBV3-2	TRBJ2-7	NA	CASSQVSGSYEQYF	TGTGCCAGCAGCCAAGTATCAGGGTCCTACGAGCAGTACTTC
TRBD1	TRBV5-4	TRBJ1-5	NA	CASSPGGSNQPQHF	TGTGCCAGCAGCCCAGGGGGCTCAAATCAGCCCCAGCATTTT
TRBD1	TRBV10-2	TRBJ1-5	NA	CASSPGTGGVQPQHF	TGCGCCAGCAGCCCCGGGACAGGGGGCGTTCAGCCCCAGCATTTT
TRBD1	TRBV18	TRBJ2-4	NA	CASSHRGQGVVAKNIQYF	TGTGCCAGCTCTCACCGGGGCCAGGGGGTAGTAGCCAAAAACATTCAGTACTTC
NA	TRBV6-5	TRBJ2-7	NA	CASSYSTSAYEQYF	TGTGCCAGCAGTTACTCCACATCAGCCTACGAGCAGTACTTC
NA	TRBV7-3	TRBJ1-1	NA	CASSFQENTEAFF	TGTGCCAGCAGCTTCCAGGAGAACACTGAAGCTTTCTTT
NA	TRBV12-1	TRBJ2-7	few	CASSFGRLYEQYF	TGTGCCAGCAGCTTCGGTCGCCTCTACGAGCAGTACTTC
TRBD2	TRBV19	TRBJ2-3	NA	CASSIPGLAADTQYF	TGTGCCAGTAGCATCCCAGGACTAGCGGCAGATACGCAGTATTTT
NA	TRBV5-1	TRBJ2-7	few	CASSLIGVNDEQYF	TGCGCCAGCAGCTTGATCGGGGTGAATGACGAGCAGTACTTC
NA	TRBV2	TRBJ2-2	NA	CASSVTNTGELFF	TGTGCCAGCAGCGTAACGAACACCGGGGAGCTGTTTTTT
TRBD1	TRBV5-1	TRBJ1-4	NA	CASSLGDRVANEKLFF	TGCGCCAGCAGCTTGGGGGACAGGGTAGCTAATGAAAAACTGTTTTTT
NA	TRBV7-2	TRBJ2-3	NA	CASSLSTQGRTQYF	TGTGCCAGCAGCTTATCAACTCAGGGCCGTACGCAGTATTTT
TRBD2	TRBV11-1	TRBJ2-5	NA	CASSRTTGGPETQYF	TGTGCCAGCAGCCGAACGACGGGGGGGCCAGAGACCCAGTACTTC
NA	TRBV30	TRBJ1-2	NA	CAGLAGANYGYTF	TGTGCTGGACTCGCGGGGGCTAACTATGGCTACACCTTC
TRBD2	TRBV18	TRBJ2-1	NA	CASSPGRARYNEQFF	TGTGCCAGCTCACCGGGGAGGGCTCGATACAATGAGCAGTTCTTC
NA	TRBV19	TRBJ1-1	NA	CASSGGGMNTEAFF	TGTGCCAGTAGTGGGGGAGGCATGAACACTGAAGCTTTCTTT
TRBD1	TRBV5-1	TRBJ1-2	few	CASSLEGAGYTF	TGCGCCAGCAGCTTGGAGGGGGCTGGCTACACCTTC
TRBD2	TRBV11-2	TRBJ2-3	NA	CASSGGLVGGDTQYF	TGTGCCAGCAGCGGAGGCCTCGTCGGGGGGGATACGCAGTATTTT
NA	TRBV5-6	TRBJ2-7	NA	CASSLIGERDEQYF	TGTGCCAGCAGCTTGATCGGGGAGAGGGACGAGCAGTACTTC
TRBD1	TRBV3-1/TRBV3-2	TRBJ2-7	once	CASSFPGQGREQYF	TGTGCCAGCAGCTTTCCCGGACAGGGAAGGGAGCAGTACTTC
TRBD2	TRBV5-5	TRBJ2-5	NA	CASRAVAGAEETQYF	TGTGCCAGCAGGGCGGTAGCGGGGGCCGAAGAGACCCAGTACTTC
TRBD2	TRBV3-1/TRBV3-2	TRBJ2-3	NA	CASSQDGGLAGWDTQYF	TGTGCCAGCAGCCAAGATGGCGGTCTAGCGGGGTGGGATACGCAGTATTTT
NA	TRBV9	TRBJ1-4	NA	CASSTQGNNEKLFF	TGTGCCAGCAGCACACAGGGAAATAATGAAAAACTGTTTTTT
TRBD1	TRBV24-1	TRBJ2-7	NA	CATSDFGRGREQYF	TGTGCCACCAGTGATTTTGGCAGGGGGCGCGAGCAGTACTTC
NA	TRBV5-5	TRBJ1-1	NA	CASSSTGLRNTEAFF	TGTGCCAGCAGCTCCACCGGGTTGCGGAACACTGAAGCTTTCTTT
NA	TRBV30	TRBJ1-1	once	CAWTEGGWTEAFF	TGTGCCTGGACCGAGGGGGGGTGGACTGAAGCTTTCTTT
TRBD2	TRBV9	TRBJ2-5	NA	CASSVDTSGGAIETQYF	TGTGCCAGCAGCGTAGATACTAGCGGGGGGGCGATAGAGACCCAGTACTTC
TRBD1	TRBV18	TRBJ2-7	NA	CASSPRGTGTYEQYF	TGTGCCAGCTCACCACGCGGGACAGGGACCTACGAGCAGTACTTC
TRBD1	TRBV19	TRBJ2-3	NA	CASMIQGASTDTQYF	TGTGCCAGTATGATCCAGGGGGCCTCCACAGATACGCAGTATTTT
TRBD1	TRBV19	TRBJ1-2	NA	CASIGTGVDGYTF	TGTGCCAGTATAGGGACAGGGGTTGATGGCTACACCTTC
TRBD1	TRBV11-2	TRBJ2-1	NA	CASSPWTGINEQFF	TGTGCCAGCAGCCCTTGGACAGGGATCAATGAGCAGTTCTTC
NA	TRBV9	TRBJ2-5	NA	CASSPGQETQYF	TGTGCCAGCAGTCCAGGGCAAGAGACCCAGTACTTC